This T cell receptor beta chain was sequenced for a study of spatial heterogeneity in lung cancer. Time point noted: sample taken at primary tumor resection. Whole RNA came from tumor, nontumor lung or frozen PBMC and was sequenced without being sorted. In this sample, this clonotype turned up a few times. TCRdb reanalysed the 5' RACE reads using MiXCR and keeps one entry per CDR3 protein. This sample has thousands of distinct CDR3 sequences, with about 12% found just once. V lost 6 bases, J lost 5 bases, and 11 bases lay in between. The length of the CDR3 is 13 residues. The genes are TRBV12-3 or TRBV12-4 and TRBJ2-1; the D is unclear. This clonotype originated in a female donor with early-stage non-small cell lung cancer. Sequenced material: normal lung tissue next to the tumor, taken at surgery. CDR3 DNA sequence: TGTGCCAGCAGCTCGAGAGTGGACAATGAGCAGTTCTTC. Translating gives CASSSRVDNEQFF.